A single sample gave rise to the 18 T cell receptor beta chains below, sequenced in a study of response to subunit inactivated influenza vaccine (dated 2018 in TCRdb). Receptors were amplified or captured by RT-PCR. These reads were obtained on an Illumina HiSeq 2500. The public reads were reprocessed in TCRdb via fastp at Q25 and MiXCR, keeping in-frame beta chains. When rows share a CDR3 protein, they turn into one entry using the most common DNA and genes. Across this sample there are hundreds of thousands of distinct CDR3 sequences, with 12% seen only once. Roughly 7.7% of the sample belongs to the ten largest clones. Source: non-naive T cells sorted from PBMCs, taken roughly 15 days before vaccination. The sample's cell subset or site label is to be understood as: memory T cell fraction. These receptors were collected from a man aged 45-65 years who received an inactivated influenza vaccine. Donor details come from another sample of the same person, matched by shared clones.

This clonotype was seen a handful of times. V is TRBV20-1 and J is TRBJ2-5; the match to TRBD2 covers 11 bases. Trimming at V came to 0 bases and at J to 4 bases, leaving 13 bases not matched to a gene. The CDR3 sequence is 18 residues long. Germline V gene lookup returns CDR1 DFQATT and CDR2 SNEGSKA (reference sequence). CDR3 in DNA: TGCAGTGCTAGAGACTACATTCTAGCGGGAGGCGGCACAGAGACCCAGTACTTC. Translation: CSARDYILAGGGTETQYF.

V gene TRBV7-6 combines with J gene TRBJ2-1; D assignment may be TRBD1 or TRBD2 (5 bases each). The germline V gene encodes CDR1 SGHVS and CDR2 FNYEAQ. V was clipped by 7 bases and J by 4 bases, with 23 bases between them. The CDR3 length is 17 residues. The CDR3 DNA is TGTGCCAGCACCGAGGGGTTCGGAGCGGCCGGTTACAATGAGCAGTTCTTC. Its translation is CASTEGFGAAGYNEQFF.

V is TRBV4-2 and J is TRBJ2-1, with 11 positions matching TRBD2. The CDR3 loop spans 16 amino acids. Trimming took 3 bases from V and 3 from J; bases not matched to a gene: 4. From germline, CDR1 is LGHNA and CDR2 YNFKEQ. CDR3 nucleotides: TGTGCCAGCAGCCAGGGGACTAGCGGAAGCTACAATGAGCAGTTCTTC. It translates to CASSQGTSGSYNEQFF.

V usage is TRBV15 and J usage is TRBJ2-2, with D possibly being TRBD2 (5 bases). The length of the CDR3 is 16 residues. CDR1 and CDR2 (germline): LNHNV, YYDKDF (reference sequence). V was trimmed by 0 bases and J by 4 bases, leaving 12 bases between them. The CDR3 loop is CATSRDDYLRTGELFF. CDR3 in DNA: TGTGCCACCAGCAGAGATGACTACCTCCGCACCGGGGAGCTGTTTTTT.

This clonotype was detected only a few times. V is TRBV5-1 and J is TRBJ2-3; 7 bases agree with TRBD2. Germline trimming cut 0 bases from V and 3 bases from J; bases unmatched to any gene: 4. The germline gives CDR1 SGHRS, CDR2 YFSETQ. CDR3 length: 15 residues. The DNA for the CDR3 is TGCGCCAGCAGCTTGGGCGGGAGCGGGACAGATACGCAGTATTTT. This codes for CASSLGGSGTDTQYF.

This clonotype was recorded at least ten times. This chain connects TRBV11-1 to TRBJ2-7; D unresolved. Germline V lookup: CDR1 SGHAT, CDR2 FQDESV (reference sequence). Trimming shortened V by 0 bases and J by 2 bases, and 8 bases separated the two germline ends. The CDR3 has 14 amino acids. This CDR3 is CASSLAGSAYEQYF. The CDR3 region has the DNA TGTGCCAGCAGCTTAGCGGGCAGCGCCTACGAGCAGTACTTC.

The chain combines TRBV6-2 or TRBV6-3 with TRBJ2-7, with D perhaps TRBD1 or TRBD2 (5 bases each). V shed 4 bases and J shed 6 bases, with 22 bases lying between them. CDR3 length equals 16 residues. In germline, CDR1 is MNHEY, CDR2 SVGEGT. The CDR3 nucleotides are TGTGCCAGCAGTTCTGCGAGGGGCTCGGTAAGGGGCGAGCAGTACTTC. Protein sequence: CASSSARGSVRGEQYF.

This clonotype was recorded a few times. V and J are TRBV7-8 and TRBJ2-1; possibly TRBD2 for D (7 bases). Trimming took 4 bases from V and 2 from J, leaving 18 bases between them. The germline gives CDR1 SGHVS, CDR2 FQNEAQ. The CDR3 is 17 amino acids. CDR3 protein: CASSSTLGAGAYNEQFF. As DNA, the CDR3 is TGTGCCAGCAGCTCCACCTTGGGGGCGGGAGCCTACAATGAGCAGTTCTTC.

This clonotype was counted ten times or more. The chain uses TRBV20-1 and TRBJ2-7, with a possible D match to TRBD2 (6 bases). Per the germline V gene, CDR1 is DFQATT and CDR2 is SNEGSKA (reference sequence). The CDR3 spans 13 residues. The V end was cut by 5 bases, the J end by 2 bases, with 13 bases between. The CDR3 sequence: CSALFGLPYEQYF. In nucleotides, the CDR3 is TGCAGTGCTCTTTTTGGACTACCCTACGAGCAGTACTTC.

The CDR3 reads CASNRGSVTGELFF. CDR3 coding DNA: TGTGCCAGCAACAGGGGTTCAGTCACCGGGGAGCTGTTTTTT. This chain joins TRBV6-2 or TRBV6-3 and TRBJ2-2, with 7 bases fitting TRBD1. J lost 4 bases, V lost 7 bases, and 6 bases had no gene match. The CDR3 has 14 amino acids. Germline V gene sequence: CDR1 MNHEY, CDR2 SVGEGT.

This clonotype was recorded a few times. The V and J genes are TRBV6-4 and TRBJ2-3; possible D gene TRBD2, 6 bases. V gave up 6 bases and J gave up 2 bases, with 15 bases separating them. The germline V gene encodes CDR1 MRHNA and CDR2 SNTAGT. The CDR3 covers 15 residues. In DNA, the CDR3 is TGTGCCAGCAGGGATAGCGGCTCTAACACAGATACGCAGTATTTT. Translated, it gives CASRDSGSNTDTQYF.

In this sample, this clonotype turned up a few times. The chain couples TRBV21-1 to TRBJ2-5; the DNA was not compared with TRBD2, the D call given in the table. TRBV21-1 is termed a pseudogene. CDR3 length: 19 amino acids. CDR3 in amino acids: CASSIPGTSGPAHKETQYF. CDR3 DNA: TGTGCCAGCAGCATCCCAGGGACTAGCGGCCCCGCTCACAAAGAGACCCAGTACTTC.

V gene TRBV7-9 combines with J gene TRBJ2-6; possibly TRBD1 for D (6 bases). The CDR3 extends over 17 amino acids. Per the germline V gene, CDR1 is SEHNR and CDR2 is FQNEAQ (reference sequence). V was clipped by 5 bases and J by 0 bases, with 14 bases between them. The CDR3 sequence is CASSPPGQSSGANVLTF. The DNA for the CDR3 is TGTGCCAGCAGCCCCCCCGGACAGAGCTCTGGGGCCAACGTCCTGACTTTC.

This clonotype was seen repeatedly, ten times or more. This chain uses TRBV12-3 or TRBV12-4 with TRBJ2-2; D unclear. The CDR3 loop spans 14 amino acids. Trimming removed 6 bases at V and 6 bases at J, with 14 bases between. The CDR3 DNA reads TGTGCCAGCAGACCAAACGATGGGTCCGGGGAGCTGTTTTTT. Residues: CASRPNDGSGELFF.

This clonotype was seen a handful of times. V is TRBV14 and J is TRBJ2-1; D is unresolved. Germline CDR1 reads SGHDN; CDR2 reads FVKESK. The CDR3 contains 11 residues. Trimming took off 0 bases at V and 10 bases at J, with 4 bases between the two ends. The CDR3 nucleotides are TGTGCCAGCAGCCAAGAGTGGGAGCAGTTCTTC. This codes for CASSQEWEQFF.

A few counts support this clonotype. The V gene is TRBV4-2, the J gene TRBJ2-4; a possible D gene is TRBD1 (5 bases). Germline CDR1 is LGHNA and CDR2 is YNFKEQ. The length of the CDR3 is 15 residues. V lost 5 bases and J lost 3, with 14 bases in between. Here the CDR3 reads CASSSDSESKNIQYF. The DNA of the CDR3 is TGTGCCAGCAGCTCCGACAGCGAAAGCAAAAACATTCAGTACTTC.

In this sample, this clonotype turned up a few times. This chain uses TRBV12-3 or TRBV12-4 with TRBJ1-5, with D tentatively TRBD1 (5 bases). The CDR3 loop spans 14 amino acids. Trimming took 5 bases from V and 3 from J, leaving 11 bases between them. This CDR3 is CASSPGITNQPQHF. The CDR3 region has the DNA TGTGCCAGCAGTCCAGGGATTACCAATCAGCCCCAGCATTTT.

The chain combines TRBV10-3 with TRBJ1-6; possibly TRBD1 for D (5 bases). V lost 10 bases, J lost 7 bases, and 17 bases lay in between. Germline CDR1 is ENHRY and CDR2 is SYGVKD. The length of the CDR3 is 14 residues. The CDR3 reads CATTRDVENSPLHF. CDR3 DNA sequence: TGTGCCACCACCCGGGACGTAGAAAATTCACCCCTCCACTTT.